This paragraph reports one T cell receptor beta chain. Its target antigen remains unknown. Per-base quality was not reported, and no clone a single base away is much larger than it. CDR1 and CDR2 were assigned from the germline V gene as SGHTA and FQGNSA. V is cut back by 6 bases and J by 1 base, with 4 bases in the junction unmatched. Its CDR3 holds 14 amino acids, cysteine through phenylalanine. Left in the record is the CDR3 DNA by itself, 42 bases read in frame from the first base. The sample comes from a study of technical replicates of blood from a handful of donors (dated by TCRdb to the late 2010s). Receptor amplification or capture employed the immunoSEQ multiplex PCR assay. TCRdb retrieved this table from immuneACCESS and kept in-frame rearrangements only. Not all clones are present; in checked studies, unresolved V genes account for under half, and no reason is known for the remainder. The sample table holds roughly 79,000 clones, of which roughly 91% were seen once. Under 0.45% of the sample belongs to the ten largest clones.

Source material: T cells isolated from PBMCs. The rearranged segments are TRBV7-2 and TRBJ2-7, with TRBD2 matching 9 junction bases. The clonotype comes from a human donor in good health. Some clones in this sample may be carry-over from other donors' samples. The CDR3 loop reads CASRRTSASYEQYF. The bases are TGTGCCAGCAGGCGGACTAGCGCGTCCTACGAGCAGTACTTC.